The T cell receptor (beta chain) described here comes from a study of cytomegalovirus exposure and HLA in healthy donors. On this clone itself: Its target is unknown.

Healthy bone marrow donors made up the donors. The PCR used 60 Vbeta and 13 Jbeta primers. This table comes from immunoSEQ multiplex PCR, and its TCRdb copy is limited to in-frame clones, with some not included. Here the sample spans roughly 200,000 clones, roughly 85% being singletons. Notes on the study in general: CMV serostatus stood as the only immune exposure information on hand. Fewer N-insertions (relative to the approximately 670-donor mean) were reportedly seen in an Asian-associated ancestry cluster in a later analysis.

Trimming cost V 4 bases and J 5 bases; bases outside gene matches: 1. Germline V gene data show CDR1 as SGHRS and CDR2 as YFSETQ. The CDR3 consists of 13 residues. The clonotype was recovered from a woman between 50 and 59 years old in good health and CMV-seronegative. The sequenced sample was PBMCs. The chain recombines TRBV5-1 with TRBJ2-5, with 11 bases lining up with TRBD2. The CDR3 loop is CASSPSGRETQYF. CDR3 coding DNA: TGCGCCAGCAGCCCTAGCGGGAGGGAGACCCAGTACTTC.